The table lists the clone carrying this TCR beta chain with many counts. The data originate from a study of patients and donors after allogeneic stem cell transplantation. In TCRdb, the RT-PCR reads were re-called with MiXCR into one record per CDR3 protein. The repertoire holds fewer than 95,000 distinct CDR3 sequences, with about 5% as singletons. Germline V lookup: CDR1 SGDLS, CDR2 YYNGEE. The junction had 4 bases not matched to a gene; V was cut back by 4 bases and J by 0 bases. This CDR3 region has 15 residues. The chain links TRBV9 to TRBJ2-5; 9 bases are a match to TRBD2. Sample: blood, either unsorted or a sorted T cell fraction (not recorded which). The sequence came from a human donor who was either an allogeneic HSCT recipient or a stem cell or donor lymphocyte infusion donor (not recorded which). It is not recorded whose cells these are; they may come from a transplant donor. The CDR3 protein is CASSPQRGDQETQYF. The CDR3 nucleotides read TGTGCCAGCAGCCCCCAGCGGGGGGACCAAGAGACCCAGTACTTC.